This T cell receptor beta chain was identified in a study of cytotoxic CD8 clonotypes in ibrutinib-treated CLL. Study as a whole: Once patients had received a median 12 months of treatment, range 6 to 36, response samples were obtained. Study-wide results and caveats: At baseline, clonality was higher than in age-matched healthy donors and correlated with CD8+ counts. Before falling back toward baseline at progression, clonality had risen at the time of ibrutinib response.

Trimming cost V 2 bases and J 2 bases, with 13 bases left between them. CDR1 is MNHEY and CDR2 is SMNVEV in the germline V gene (reference sequence). The length of the CDR3 is 15 residues. As for this clone: Antigen specificity is unknown.

Library input was around 2 micrograms of DNA from cryopreserved PBMCs. Measured with immunoSEQ multiplex PCR; TCRdb has only the in-frame clones, and not every one. The sample contains hundreds of thousands of clones, about 61% of which appear only once. This chain connects TRBV27 to TRBJ2-7; D is undetermined. The source of this sequence is a human donor with chronic lymphocytic leukemia. The material was PBMCs, obtained after 36 months of ibrutinib treatment. CDR3 nucleotide sequence: TGTGCCAGCAGTTTACGGCCAGTTCCTCCCTACGAGCAGTACTTC. Amino acid sequence: CASSLRPVPPYEQYF.